This T cell receptor (beta chain) was recovered during a study of blood T cell repertoires in COVID-19. Study background: There were acute and convalescent COVID-19 samples, and they came from the United States, Italy and Spain. T cells, B-cell-depleted T cells, or PBMCs provided the cDNA or gDNA that served as material.

Looked up from germline, CDR1 is SNHLY and CDR2 is FYNNEI. This CDR3 spans 15 amino acids. Trimming took 6 bases from V and 10 from J, leaving 22 bases between them. TCRdb keeps only in-frame clones here, not all; method: immunoSEQ multiplex PCR. This sample has fewer than 350,000 clones, with 85% found just once. The chain employs TRBV2 and TRBJ2-1, with unresolved D. The sample was PBMCs or T cells enriched from blood (not recorded which). This clonotype was sampled from a woman aged 30 to 39 who had been exposed to COVID-19. The CDR3 coding sequence is TGTGCCAGCAGAGACATCAGGCCGGTACGTGGGGAGCAGTTCTTC. It encodes CASRDIRPVRGEQFF. Based on the CDR3 plus reference TRBV2 and TRBJ2-1, the full variable domain is EPEVTQTPSHQVTQMGQEVILRCVPISNHLYFYWYRQILGQKVEFLVSFYNNEISEKSEIFDDQFSVERPDGSNFTLKIRSTKLEDSAMYFCASRDIRPVRGEQFFGPGTRLTVL.